This TCR beta chain was identified in a study of T cell repertoires in cytomegalovirus infection. As to this clonotype: The target antigen is unknown.

TCRdb independently ran MiXCR on the reads; one entry per CDR3 protein. The sample shows 340,000 or so distinct CDR3 sequences, approximately 25% of them seen only once. Findings and caveats of the study: What dominated the ex vivo response were HLA-C-restricted CMV-specific TCR beta clonotypes.

V lost 2 bases, J lost 6 bases, and 20 bases lay in between. Germline V CDR1 and CDR2: LNHDA, SQIVND (reference sequence). The CDR3 has 16 amino acids. The origin of this receptor is a human donor in good health (CMV status not recorded). Some clones in this sample may be carry-over from other donors' samples. The sample was cultured PBMCs, taken from culture after CMV antigen stimulation. The gene calls are TRBV19 and TRBJ2-7; D may be TRBD2 (5 bases). CDR3 residues: CASSITGISKLCEQYV. CDR3 sequence (DNA): TGTGCCAGTAGTATAACGGGGATCTCGAAGCTTTGCGAGCAGTACGTC.